A single sample gave rise to the 16 T cell receptor beta chains below, sequenced in a study of T cells in Graves' hyperthyroidism and ophthalmopathy. RNA transcripts yielded amplified TCR beta CDR3 regions. When the TCR CDR3 underwent first-round RT-PCR, the HTBI primer set was used. TCRdb itself ran the multiplex PCR reads through MiXCR, one entry per CDR3 protein. Among some 690,000 distinct CDR3 sequences listed, roughly 17% were seen once. Sequencing input: blood. The receptor set was obtained from a man aged 50 to 60 with Graves' hyperthyroidism.

Only a few counts were recorded for this clonotype. A read error may produce the germline difference seen at one junction end. The genes are TRBV10-3 and TRBJ2-7, with D tentatively TRBD2 (7 bases). This CDR3 is built from 14 residues. In germline, CDR1 is ENHRY, CDR2 SYGVKD. The CDR3 DNA reads TGTGCCAGCAGTCCAAGGGGGGGGGATACCGAGCAGTACTTC. It codes for CASSPRGGDTEQYF.

This clonotype occurred a few times. The chain links TRBV12-3 or TRBV12-4 to TRBJ2-1, with 7 bases aligning to TRBD2. The junction had 9 bases not matched to a gene; V was cut back by 6 bases and J by 1 base. The CDR3 covers 16 residues. The CDR3 loop is CASRILATRSYNEQFF. CDR3 nucleotide sequence: TGTGCCAGCAGAATACTAGCGACCCGTTCCTACAATGAGCAGTTCTTC.

This clonotype has a handful of counts. V usage is TRBV29-1 and J usage is TRBJ2-7, with D uncertain. Germline V CDR1 and CDR2: SQVTM, ANQGSEA. The CDR3 runs 15 residues. The germline V and J ends were trimmed by 0 bases and 5 bases, with 17 bases remaining between them. DNA for the CDR3: TGCAGCGTTGAAGATCCTTGGTTGCCTGAGGACGAGCAGTACTTC. This encodes CSVEDPWLPEDEQYF.

This clonotype has only a few counts. This chain links TRBV20-1 with TRBJ2-1; 10 bases match TRBD2. After removal of 0 bases from V and 4 bases from J, the junction contained 15 bases not matched to a gene. This CDR3 region has 19 residues. Germline assignment: CDR1 DFQATT and CDR2 SNEGSKA (reference sequence). The CDR3 loop reads CSAREAGLAGAWEYNEQFF. CDR3 DNA sequence: TGCAGTGCTAGAGAGGCTGGGCTAGCGGGAGCGTGGGAATACAATGAGCAGTTCTTC.

This clonotype appeared many times. The chain is built from TRBV5-1 and TRBJ2-4; 7 nucleotides agree with TRBD1. Per germline, CDR1 SGHRS and CDR2 YFSETQ. CDR3 length equals 15 residues. V was clipped by 1 base and J by 2 bases; unmatched bases: 3. CDR3 bases: TGCGCCAGCAGCTTGACAGGGGTAACCAAAAACATTCAGTACTTC. Its protein product is CASSLTGVTKNIQYF.

This clonotype was seen at least ten times. The rearrangement links TRBV6-1 to TRBJ2-7; D is unclear. The CDR3 totals 12 residues. CDR1 and CDR2 (germline): MNHNS, SASEGT. The ends were cut back, 8 bases at V and 0 bases at J, with 8 bases in the middle. The CDR3 is CASDKNSYEQYF. In DNA, the CDR3 is TGTGCCAGCGACAAGAACTCCTACGAGCAGTACTTC.

This clonotype has a count of ten or more. The chain uses TRBV12-3 or TRBV12-4 and TRBJ1-5; weak D call: TRBD1 (5 bases). Trimming stripped 4 bases from V and 4 bases from J, with 20 bases between. This CDR3 is built from 17 residues. In DNA, the CDR3 is TGTGCCAGCAGTTCCTACACCTCGGGGGGTTTTAATCAGCCCCAGCATTTT. This sequence encodes CASSSYTSGGFNQPQHF.

This clonotype was seen only a few times. V usage is TRBV6-1 and J usage is TRBJ2-4; weak D call: TRBD2 (5 bases). CDR1 MNHNS and CDR2 SASEGT come from the germline V gene. The length of the CDR3 is 14 residues. The V gene lost 6 bases and the J gene lost 0 bases, with 9 bases spanning the gap. The chain's CDR3 is CASSASLAKNIQYF. The CDR3 DNA reads TGTGCCAGCAGCGCTAGCCTAGCCAAAAACATTCAGTACTTC.

The J gene is TRBJ1-6, the V gene TRBV2; TRBD1 matches 9 bases. Losses at the gene ends were 6 bases for V and 7 bases for J; bases not matched to a gene: 7. The length of the CDR3 is 15 residues. Germline V gene sequence: CDR1 SNHLY, CDR2 FYNNEI. The CDR3 sequence is CASRAGQGRNSPLHF. The CDR3 bases are TGTGCCAGCAGGGCTGGACAGGGGCGGAATTCACCCCTCCACTTT.

J is TRBJ2-3 and V is TRBV5-5; D may be TRBD2 (5 bases). The germline gives CDR1 SGHKS, CDR2 YYEKEE (reference sequence). V was shortened by 0 bases and J by 3 bases, with 17 bases between the two germline ends. This CDR3 is built from 17 residues. DNA of the CDR3: TGTGCCAGCAGCTTGGAGAGGGTGGGAGCCCTAACAGATACGCAGTATTTT. It codes for CASSLERVGALTDTQYF.

This clonotype was seen only a few times. V usage is TRBV28 and J usage is TRBJ1-5, with 10 bases lining up with TRBD1. Germline trimming cut 1 base from V and 7 bases from J; bases unmatched to any gene: 4. CDR3 length equals 15 residues. Germline-derived CDR1 and CDR2 are MDHEN and SYDVKM. CDR3 region: CASSLSGQGIQPQHF. In DNA form, the CDR3 reads TGTGCCAGCAGTTTATCGGGACAGGGGATCCAGCCCCAGCATTTT.

This clonotype has at least ten counts. The J gene is TRBJ1-3, the V gene TRBV28; D gene unclear. CDR1 MDHEN and CDR2 SYDVKM come from the germline V gene. Trimming removed 5 bases at V and 2 bases at J, with 10 bases between. This CDR3 has 14 amino acids. CDR3 in amino acids: CASSPGQTGNTIYF. DNA for the CDR3: TGTGCCAGCAGTCCCGGGCAGACTGGAAACACCATATATTTT.

The table lists this clonotype with many counts. The gene calls are TRBV2 and TRBJ1-5; D is possibly TRBD1 (6 bases). The ends were cut back, 4 bases at V and 7 bases at J, with 20 bases in the middle. CDR3 length: 16 residues. The germline CDR1 and CDR2 sequences are SNHLY and FYNNEI. Here the CDR3 reads CASSARGGGNTQPQHF. CDR3 nucleotide sequence: TGTGCCAGCAGTGCCCGTGGGGGGGGCAATACGCAGCCCCAGCATTTT. Variable domain in full (rest from reference TRBV2 and TRBJ1-5): EPEVTQTPSHQVTQMGQEVILRCVPISNHLYFYWYRQILGQKVEFLVSFYNNEISEKSEIFDDQFSVERPDGSNFTLKIRSTKLEDSAMYFCASSARGGGNTQPQHFGDGTRLSIL.

A remark on this clonotype: One end of the junction fails to match germline, which may point to a read error. The gene calls are TRBV11-2 and TRBJ2-1; D is undetermined. Germline lookup yields CDR1 SGHAT and CDR2 FQNNGV. The CDR3 sequence is 14 residues long. CDR3 protein: CASAAPSPSNGQFF. In nucleotides, the CDR3 is TGTGCCAGCGCCGCTCCCTCCCCCTCCAATGGGCAGTTCTTC.

This chain joins TRBV7-9 and TRBJ2-1; D not certain. There are 15 residues in the CDR3. CDR1 is SEHNR, CDR2 FQNEAQ, per germline (reference sequence). Deletions cut 5 bases from V and 1 base from J, with 12 bases between. This CDR3 reads CASSEDESSYNEQFF. CDR3 DNA: TGTGCCAGCAGCGAGGACGAATCTTCCTACAATGAGCAGTTCTTC.

This chain connects TRBV30 to TRBJ2-4; 8 bases fit TRBD2. Germline V gene lookup returns CDR1 GTSNPN and CDR2 SVGIG (reference sequence). The CDR3 consists of 15 residues. The junction had 11 bases not matched to a gene; V was cut back by 4 bases and J by 6 bases. CDR3 sequence (DNA): TGTGCCTGGATCGATAGCGGGATCCACCCAAACATTCAGTACTTC. This codes for CAWIDSGIHPNIQYF. Looking up the rest from reference TRBV30 and TRBJ2-4 gives the full variable domain: SQTIHQWPATLVQPVGSPLSLECTVEGTSNPNLYWYRQAAGRGLQLLFYSVGIGQISSEVPQNLSASRPQDRQFILSSKKLLLSDSGFYLCAWIDSGIHPNIQYFGAGTRLSVL.